A selection of T cell receptor beta chains follows, all from one sample in a study of T cell repertoires in cytomegalovirus infection. TCRdb recomputed calls from the reads with MiXCR, one row per CDR3 protein. The table has about 60,000 distinct CDR3 sequences, 20% seen once. Their target antigens are unknown. Source: CD8+ T cells from cultured PBMCs, taken from culture after CMV antigen stimulation. The receptors were sampled from a human donor in good health (CMV status not recorded). Some clones in this sample may be carry-over from other donors' samples. Each CDR3 is given with its conserved first and last residue. A D gene is named only where the DNA matches it firmly. Size is omitted from some rows. Given values are once, few, many or a class for expanded clones.

J gene: TRBJ2-4
V gene: TRBV4-2
D gene: NA
clone size: few
CDR3 protein: CASSQATEGQTKNIQYF
CDR3 DNA: TGTGCCAGCAGCCAAGCTACCGAGGGCCAGACCAAAAACATTCAGTACTTC

J gene: TRBJ2-7
V gene: TRBV10-2
D gene: TRBD1
clone size: NA
CDR3 protein: CASTIQGARDEQYF
CDR3 DNA: TGCGCCAGCACCATACAGGGGGCAAGGGACGAGCAGTACTTC

J gene: TRBJ2-7
V gene: TRBV7-2
D gene: TRBD1
clone size: NA
CDR3 protein: CASSTLEGQDSYEQYF
CDR3 DNA: TGTGCCAGCAGCACACTAGAGGGACAGGACTCCTACGAGCAGTACTTC

J gene: TRBJ2-1
V gene: TRBV12-3/TRBV12-4
D gene: TRBD2
clone size: NA
CDR3 protein: CASSFPASGGVGYNEQFF
CDR3 DNA: TGTGCCAGCAGTTTCCCGGCTAGCGGGGGGGTGGGGTACAATGAGCAGTTCTTC

J gene: TRBJ2-7
V gene: TRBV7-2
D gene: NA
clone size: NA
CDR3 protein: CASSPMWGVSYEQYF
CDR3 DNA: TGTGCCAGCAGCCCCATGTGGGGGGTTTCCTACGAGCAGTACTTC

J gene: TRBJ2-5
V gene: TRBV2
D gene: TRBD1
clone size: once
CDR3 protein: CASGQGPETQYF
CDR3 DNA: TGTGCCAGTGGACAGGGTCCAGAGACCCAGTACTTC

J gene: TRBJ1-3
V gene: TRBV12-3/TRBV12-4
D gene: NA
clone size: NA
CDR3 protein: CASSLVNIGNTIYF
CDR3 DNA: TGTGCCAGCAGTTTAGTTAATATCGGAAACACCATATATTTT

J gene: TRBJ1-1
V gene: TRBV5-1
D gene: NA
clone size: NA
CDR3 protein: CASSFAGSNTEAFF
CDR3 DNA: TGCGCCAGCAGCTTCGCGGGGTCGAACACTGAAGCTTTCTTT

J gene: TRBJ2-1
V gene: TRBV6-4
D gene: NA
clone size: NA
CDR3 protein: CASSDSRGGEYNEQFF
CDR3 DNA: TGTGCCAGCAGTGACTCGCGAGGGGGGGAATACAATGAGCAGTTCTTC

J gene: TRBJ1-2
V gene: TRBV12-3/TRBV12-4
D gene: NA
clone size: few
CDR3 protein: CAINKDGYTF
CDR3 DNA: TGTGCCATCAACAAGGATGGCTACACCTTC

J gene: TRBJ1-5
V gene: TRBV6-2/TRBV6-3
D gene: NA
clone size: NA
CDR3 protein: CASSDVRGTQPQHF
CDR3 DNA: TGTGCCAGCAGTGACGTCAGAGGGACTCAGCCCCAGCATTTT

J gene: TRBJ1-2
V gene: TRBV4-1
D gene: TRBD1
clone size: NA
CDR3 protein: CASSQGDRGRGYTF
CDR3 DNA: TGCGCCAGCAGCCAGGGGGACAGGGGGCGAGGCTACACCTTC

J gene: TRBJ1-1
V gene: TRBV2
D gene: NA
clone size: NA
CDR3 protein: CASTPGALNTEAFF
CDR3 DNA: TGTGCCAGCACCCCCGGGGCCCTCAACACTGAAGCTTTCTTT

J gene: TRBJ1-1
V gene: TRBV12-3/TRBV12-4
D gene: TRBD1
clone size: NA
CDR3 protein: CASSFTGGTEAFF
CDR3 DNA: TGTGCCAGCAGTTTTACAGGGGGAACTGAAGCTTTCTTT

J gene: TRBJ1-2
V gene: TRBV6-8
D gene: NA
clone size: NA
CDR3 protein: CASRAPAARYGYTF
CDR3 DNA: TGTGCCAGCAGGGCCCCGGCAGCTCGCTATGGCTACACCTTC

J gene: TRBJ2-5
V gene: TRBV4-1
D gene: NA
clone size: few
CDR3 protein: CASSQDDETQYF
CDR3 DNA: TGCGCCAGCAGCCAAGATGACGAGACCCAGTACTTC

J gene: TRBJ1-2
V gene: TRBV7-9
D gene: NA
clone size: once
CDR3 protein: CASSSGQRINYGYTF
CDR3 DNA: TGTGCCAGCAGCTCAGGACAGAGAATTAACTATGGCTACACCTTC

J gene: TRBJ2-7
V gene: TRBV6-1
D gene: NA
clone size: many
CDR3 protein: CASSEVAGTPYEQYF
CDR3 DNA: TGTGCCAGCAGTGAAGTGGCAGGGACCCCCTACGAGCAGTACTTC

J gene: TRBJ2-1
V gene: TRBV7-8
D gene: NA
clone size: many
CDR3 protein: CASSLGSRAPYNEQFF
CDR3 DNA: TGTGCCAGCAGCTTAGGTAGCAGGGCACCCTACAATGAGCAGTTCTTC

J gene: TRBJ2-2
V gene: TRBV7-8
D gene: NA
clone size: NA
CDR3 protein: CASSFAGSDTGELFF
CDR3 DNA: TGTGCCAGCAGCTTTGCAGGGTCGGACACCGGGGAGCTGTTTTTT

J gene: TRBJ1-1
V gene: TRBV6-8
D gene: TRBD1
clone size: NA
CDR3 protein: CASRMTPGQGTEAFF
CDR3 DNA: TGTGCCAGCAGGATGACTCCGGGACAGGGGACTGAAGCTTTCTTT

J gene: TRBJ1-6
V gene: TRBV15
D gene: NA
clone size: many
CDR3 protein: CATSVKQGNSPLHF
CDR3 DNA: TGTGCCACCAGCGTTAAACAGGGAAATTCACCCCTCCACTTT

J gene: TRBJ2-3
V gene: TRBV7-3
D gene: TRBD1
clone size: NA
CDR3 protein: CASSRTGGGDTQYF
CDR3 DNA: TGTGCCAGCAGCAGGACAGGGGGCGGAGATACGCAGTATTTT

J gene: TRBJ2-1
V gene: TRBV6-2/TRBV6-3
D gene: TRBD2
clone size: NA
CDR3 protein: CATAPGLAETYNEQFF
CDR3 DNA: TGTGCCACCGCTCCGGGACTAGCGGAAACCTACAATGAGCAGTTCTTC

J gene: TRBJ2-5
V gene: TRBV15
D gene: TRBD2
clone size: NA
CDR3 protein: CATSRTTSGGARETQYF
CDR3 DNA: TGTGCCACCAGCAGGACGACTAGCGGGGGGGCCCGAGAGACCCAGTACTTC

J gene: TRBJ2-7
V gene: TRBV7-2
D gene: NA
clone size: few
CDR3 protein: CASSSGALYEQYF
CDR3 DNA: TGTGCCAGCAGCTCCGGGGCCCTCTACGAGCAGTACTTC

J gene: TRBJ2-2
V gene: TRBV6-2/TRBV6-3
D gene: NA
clone size: NA
CDR3 protein: CASSYSWEKGTGELFF
CDR3 DNA: TGTGCCAGCAGTTACTCATGGGAGAAGGGCACCGGGGAGCTGTTTTTT

J gene: TRBJ2-1
V gene: TRBV6-2/TRBV6-3
D gene: NA
clone size: NA
CDR3 protein: CASSYVRTRLIYNEQFF
CDR3 DNA: TGTGCCAGCAGTTACGTTAGGACTCGCCTCATCTACAATGAGCAGTTCTTC

J gene: TRBJ2-1
V gene: TRBV29-1
D gene: NA
clone size: few
CDR3 protein: CSQGGYNEQFF
CDR3 DNA: TGCAGCCAGGGGGGGTACAATGAGCAGTTCTTC

J gene: TRBJ1-6
V gene: TRBV7-2
D gene: TRBD1
clone size: NA
CDR3 protein: CASSLELAGGPNSPLHF
CDR3 DNA: TGTGCCAGCAGCTTAGAACTAGCAGGGGGCCCGAATTCACCCCTCCACTTT

J gene: TRBJ2-3
V gene: TRBV7-2
D gene: NA
clone size: few
CDR3 protein: CASSLVQGWGTDTQYF
CDR3 DNA: TGTGCCAGCAGCTTAGTTCAGGGGTGGGGCACAGATACGCAGTATTTT

J gene: TRBJ2-7
V gene: TRBV7-2
D gene: NA
clone size: NA
CDR3 protein: CASSLQGGPVASDRYEQYF
CDR3 DNA: TGTGCCAGCAGCTTACAGGGGGGTCCAGTAGCGTCTGACCGCTACGAGCAGTACTTC

J gene: TRBJ2-1
V gene: TRBV7-2
D gene: TRBD2
clone size: once
CDR3 protein: CASSLEAGGWNEQFF
CDR3 DNA: TGTGCCAGCAGCCTCGAGGCGGGGGGGTGGAATGAGCAGTTCTTC

J gene: TRBJ1-2
V gene: TRBV6-1
D gene: NA
clone size: NA
CDR3 protein: CASSEGLYGYTF
CDR3 DNA: TGTGCCAGCAGTGAGGGACTGTATGGCTACACCTTC

J gene: TRBJ2-1
V gene: TRBV29-1
D gene: TRBD2
clone size: NA
CDR3 protein: CSVEDSRGTSGGLSYNEQFF
CDR3 DNA: TGCAGCGTTGAAGACTCAAGAGGGACTAGCGGGGGGCTCTCATACAATGAGCAGTTCTTC

J gene: TRBJ1-1
V gene: TRBV19
D gene: NA
clone size: NA
CDR3 protein: CASRKGSQYTEAFF
CDR3 DNA: TGTGCCAGTAGGAAGGGAAGCCAATACACTGAAGCTTTCTTT

J gene: TRBJ2-3
V gene: TRBV7-2
D gene: TRBD2
clone size: few
CDR3 protein: CASSTSGGLGDTQYF
CDR3 DNA: TGTGCCAGCAGCACTAGCGGGGGGCTGGGAGATACGCAGTATTTT

J gene: TRBJ2-3
V gene: TRBV6-2/TRBV6-3
D gene: NA
clone size: NA
CDR3 protein: CASSYVDSITDTQYF
CDR3 DNA: TGTGCCAGCAGTTACGTAGACTCGATCACAGATACGCAGTATTTT

J gene: TRBJ1-4
V gene: TRBV20-1
D gene: TRBD1
clone size: NA
CDR3 protein: CSARASLGQNEKLFF
CDR3 DNA: TGCAGTGCTAGAGCCTCCTTGGGACAGAATGAAAAACTGTTTTTT

J gene: TRBJ1-5
V gene: TRBV5-6
D gene: NA
clone size: few
CDR3 protein: CASSLGPFLGNQPQHF
CDR3 DNA: TGTGCCAGCAGCTTGGGCCCGTTTCTAGGCAATCAGCCCCAGCATTTT

J gene: TRBJ1-6
V gene: TRBV28
D gene: NA
clone size: NA
CDR3 protein: CASSLTTLTVSSYNSPLHF
CDR3 DNA: TGTGCCAGCAGTTTGACGACCTTGACAGTTAGCTCCTATAATTCACCCCTCCACTTT

J gene: TRBJ1-1
V gene: TRBV2
D gene: NA
clone size: few
CDR3 protein: CASSGPGRAFF
CDR3 DNA: TGTGCCAGCAGTGGGCCAGGACGGGCTTTCTTT

J gene: TRBJ2-7
V gene: TRBV12-3/TRBV12-4
D gene: NA
clone size: NA
CDR3 protein: CASRTGLEQYF
CDR3 DNA: TGTGCCAGCAGAACTGGACTCGAGCAGTACTTC

J gene: TRBJ2-3
V gene: TRBV12-3/TRBV12-4
D gene: NA
clone size: few
CDR3 protein: CASSPGLTSSTDTQYF
CDR3 DNA: TGTGCCAGCAGCCCCGGACTTACATCTAGCACAGATACGCAGTATTTT

J gene: TRBJ1-2
V gene: TRBV29-1
D gene: NA
clone size: once
CDR3 protein: CSVGEGSDYGYTF
CDR3 DNA: TGCAGCGTTGGGGAGGGGAGCGACTATGGCTACACCTTC

J gene: TRBJ2-6
V gene: TRBV7-8
D gene: TRBD1
clone size: few
CDR3 protein: CASSLPTGPFSGANVLTF
CDR3 DNA: TGTGCCAGCAGCTTGCCGACAGGGCCATTCTCTGGGGCCAACGTCCTGACTTTC

J gene: TRBJ1-1
V gene: TRBV7-2
D gene: NA
clone size: few
CDR3 protein: CASGSTVSTEAFF
CDR3 DNA: TGTGCCAGCGGCAGCACGGTGAGCACTGAAGCTTTCTTT

J gene: TRBJ2-7
V gene: TRBV7-2
D gene: NA
clone size: few
CDR3 protein: CASSFRQAASYEQYF
CDR3 DNA: TGTGCCAGCAGCTTCCGGCAGGCCGCCTCCTACGAGCAGTACTTC

J gene: TRBJ2-1
V gene: TRBV7-9
D gene: NA
clone size: NA
CDR3 protein: CASSSDWSEQFF
CDR3 DNA: TGTGCCAGCAGCTCCGATTGGAGTGAGCAGTTCTTC

J gene: TRBJ1-1
V gene: TRBV29-1
D gene: TRBD1
clone size: few
CDR3 protein: CSVEGAGGGGNTEAFF
CDR3 DNA: TGCAGCGTTGAAGGAGCAGGGGGTGGGGGGAACACTGAAGCTTTCTTT

J gene: TRBJ2-7
V gene: TRBV6-6
D gene: TRBD1
clone size: NA
CDR3 protein: CASRPGTGHYEQYF
CDR3 DNA: TGTGCCAGCAGGCCCGGGACAGGCCACTACGAGCAGTACTTC

J gene: TRBJ1-1
V gene: TRBV14
D gene: TRBD1
clone size: few
CDR3 protein: CASSHTSGGAEAFF
CDR3 DNA: TGTGCCAGCAGCCACACCTCAGGGGGGGCTGAAGCTTTCTTT

J gene: TRBJ1-1
V gene: TRBV7-3
D gene: NA
clone size: many
CDR3 protein: CASSGRGRTEAFF
CDR3 DNA: TGTGCCAGCAGCGGAAGGGGCCGCACTGAAGCTTTCTTT